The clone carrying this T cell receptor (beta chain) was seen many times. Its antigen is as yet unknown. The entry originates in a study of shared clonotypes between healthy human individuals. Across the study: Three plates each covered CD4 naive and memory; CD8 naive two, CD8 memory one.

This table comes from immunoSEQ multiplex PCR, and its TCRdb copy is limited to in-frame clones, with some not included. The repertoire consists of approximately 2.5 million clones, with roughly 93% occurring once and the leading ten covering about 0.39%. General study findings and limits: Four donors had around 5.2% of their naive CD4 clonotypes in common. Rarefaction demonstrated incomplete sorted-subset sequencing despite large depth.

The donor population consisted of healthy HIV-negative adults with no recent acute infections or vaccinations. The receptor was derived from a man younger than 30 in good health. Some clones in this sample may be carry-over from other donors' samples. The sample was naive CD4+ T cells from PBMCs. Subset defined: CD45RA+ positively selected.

This CDR3 reads CASSPQAPDSGNTIYF. Here the CDR3 DNA reads TGTGCCAGCAGCCCACAGGCGCCAGACTCTGGAAACACCATATATTTT. The chain carries TRBV9 and TRBJ1-3; a possible D gene is TRBD1 (5 bases). V lost 4 bases to trimming and J lost 0 bases, with 14 bases between them. This CDR3 has 16 amino acids. Looked up from germline, CDR1 is SGDLS and CDR2 is YYNGEE.